These 2 T cell receptor beta chains came from one sample sequenced in a study of blood T cell repertoires in COVID-19. TCRdb keeps only in-frame clones here, not all; method: immunoSEQ multiplex PCR. The table shows some 210,000 clones, with approximately 85% occurring only once. Sample: peripheral blood. These receptors originate from a woman between 45 and 65 years old with active or convalescent COVID-19.

The chain is built from TRBV2 and TRBJ1-3, with 9 bases identical to TRBD1. The CDR3 is 15 residues long. Germline trimming cut 8 bases from V and 2 bases from J; bases unmatched to any gene: 7. The germline V gene has CDR1 SNHLY and CDR2 FYNNEI. The CDR3 protein is CASSGTGKAGNTIYF. As DNA, the CDR3 is TGTGCCAGCTCGGGGACAGGGAAGGCTGGAAACACCATATATTTT.

The V and J genes are TRBV3-1 (or the pseudogene TRBV3-2) and TRBJ2-7, with D perhaps TRBD2 (5 bases). Trimming removed 4 bases from V and 7 bases from J, with 14 bases in between. This CDR3 region has 13 residues. Germline assignment: CDR1 LGHDT and CDR2 YNNKEL (reference sequence). In DNA form, the CDR3 reads TGTGCCAGCAGCCCCACGGACTTCTTAGAGCAGTACTTC. Its translation: CASSPTDFLEQYF.